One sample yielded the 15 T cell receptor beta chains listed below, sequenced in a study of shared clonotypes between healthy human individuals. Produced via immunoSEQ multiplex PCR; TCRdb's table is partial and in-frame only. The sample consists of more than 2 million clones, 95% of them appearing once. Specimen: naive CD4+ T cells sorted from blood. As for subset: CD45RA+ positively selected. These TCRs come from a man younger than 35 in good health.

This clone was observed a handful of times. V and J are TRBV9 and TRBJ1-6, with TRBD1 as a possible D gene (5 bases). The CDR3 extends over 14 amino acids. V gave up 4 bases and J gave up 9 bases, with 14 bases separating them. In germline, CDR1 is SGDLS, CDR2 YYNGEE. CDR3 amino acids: CASSLMGVGSPLHF. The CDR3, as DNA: TGTGCCAGCAGCCTGATGGGGGTCGGTTCACCCCTCCACTTT.

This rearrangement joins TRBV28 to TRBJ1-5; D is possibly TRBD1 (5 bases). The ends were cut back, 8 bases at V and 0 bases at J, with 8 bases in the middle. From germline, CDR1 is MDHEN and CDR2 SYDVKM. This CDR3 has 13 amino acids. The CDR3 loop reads CASRGDSNQPQHF. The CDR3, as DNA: TGTGCCAGCCGGGGGGATAGCAATCAGCCCCAGCATTTT.

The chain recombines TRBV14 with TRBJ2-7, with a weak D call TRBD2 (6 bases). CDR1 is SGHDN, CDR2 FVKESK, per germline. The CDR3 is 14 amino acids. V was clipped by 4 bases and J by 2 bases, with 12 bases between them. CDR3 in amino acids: CASSLGTGAYEQYF. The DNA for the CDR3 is TGTGCCAGCAGCCTAGGGACGGGGGCCTACGAGCAGTACTTC. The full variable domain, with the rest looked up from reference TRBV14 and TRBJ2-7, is EAGVTQFPSHSVIEKGQTVTLRCDPISGHDNLYWYRRVMGKEIKFLLHFVKESKQDESGMPNNRFLAERTGGTYSTLKVQPAELEDSGVYFCASSLGTGAYEQYFGPGTRLTVT.

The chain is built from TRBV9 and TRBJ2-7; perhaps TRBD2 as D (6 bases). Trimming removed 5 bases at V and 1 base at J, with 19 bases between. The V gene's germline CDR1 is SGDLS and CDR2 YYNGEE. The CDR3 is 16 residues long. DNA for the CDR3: TGTGCCAGCAGTCCAAGAGGAGGGGCGCTATCCTACGAGCAGTACTTC. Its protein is CASSPRGGALSYEQYF.

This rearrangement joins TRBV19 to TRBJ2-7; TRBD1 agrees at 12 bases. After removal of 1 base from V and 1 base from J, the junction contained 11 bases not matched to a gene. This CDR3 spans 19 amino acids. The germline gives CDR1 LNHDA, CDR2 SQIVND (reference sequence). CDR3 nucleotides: TGTGCCAGTAGTATAGCCCCGGGACAGGGGGCAGGAAGGTCCTACGAGCAGTACTTC. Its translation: CASSIAPGQGAGRSYEQYF.

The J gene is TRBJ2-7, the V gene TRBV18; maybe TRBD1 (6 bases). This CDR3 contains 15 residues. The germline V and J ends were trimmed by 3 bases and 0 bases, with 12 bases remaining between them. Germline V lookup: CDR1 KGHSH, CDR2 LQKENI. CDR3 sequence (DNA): TGTGCCAGCTCACCGGGGACAACCCTCTCCTACGAGCAGTACTTC. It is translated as CASSPGTTLSYEQYF.

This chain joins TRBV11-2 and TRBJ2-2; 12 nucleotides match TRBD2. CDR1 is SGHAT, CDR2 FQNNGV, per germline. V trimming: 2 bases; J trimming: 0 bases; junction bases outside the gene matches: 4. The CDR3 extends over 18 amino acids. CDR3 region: CASSLSASGGANTGELFF. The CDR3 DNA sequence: TGTGCCAGCAGCTTATCGGCTAGCGGGGGGGCGAACACCGGGGAGCTGTTTTTT. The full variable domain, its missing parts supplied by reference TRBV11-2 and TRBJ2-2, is EAGVAQSPRYKIIEKRQSVAFWCNPISGHATLYWYQQILGQGPKLLIQFQNNGVVDDSQLPKDRFSAERLKGVDSTLKIQPAKLEDSAVYLCASSLSASGGANTGELFFGEGSRLTVL.

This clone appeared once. In DNA form, the CDR3 reads TGTGCCAGCAGCCGGGGTACAGGGGACGAGCAGTACTTC. It yields the protein CASSRGTGDEQYF. This chain uses TRBV7-2 with TRBJ2-7; 7 bases are shared with TRBD1. The CDR3 contains 13 residues. With V trimmed by 5 bases and J by 5 bases, 6 bases remained unmatched. Germline V gives CDR1 SGHTA, CDR2 FQGNSA.

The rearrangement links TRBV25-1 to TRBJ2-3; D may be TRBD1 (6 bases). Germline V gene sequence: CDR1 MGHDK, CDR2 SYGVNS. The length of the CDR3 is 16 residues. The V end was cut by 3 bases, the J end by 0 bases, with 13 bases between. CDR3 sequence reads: CASSDPGQGSTDTQYF. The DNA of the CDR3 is TGTGCCAGCAGTGACCCGGGGCAGGGGAGCACAGATACGCAGTATTTT.

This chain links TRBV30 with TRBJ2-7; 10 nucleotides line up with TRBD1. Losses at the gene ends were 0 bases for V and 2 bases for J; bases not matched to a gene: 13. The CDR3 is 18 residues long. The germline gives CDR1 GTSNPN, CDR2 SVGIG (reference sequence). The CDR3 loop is CAWSVARQGAKRTYEQYF. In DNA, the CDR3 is TGTGCCTGGAGTGTGGCCCGACAGGGGGCGAAGCGGACCTACGAGCAGTACTTC.

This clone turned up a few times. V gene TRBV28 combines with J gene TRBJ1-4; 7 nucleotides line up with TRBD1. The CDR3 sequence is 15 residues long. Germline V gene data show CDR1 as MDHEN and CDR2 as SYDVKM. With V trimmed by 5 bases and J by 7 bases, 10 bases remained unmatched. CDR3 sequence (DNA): TGTGCCAGCAGTCACACCGGGACAGCGGTTGAAAAACTGTTTTTT. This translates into CASSHTGTAVEKLFF.

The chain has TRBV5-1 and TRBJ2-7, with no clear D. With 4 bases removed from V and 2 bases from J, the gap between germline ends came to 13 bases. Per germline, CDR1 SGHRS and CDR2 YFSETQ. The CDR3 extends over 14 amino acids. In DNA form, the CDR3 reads TGCGCCAGCAGCGAAGACATTTACCCCTACGAGCAGTACTTC. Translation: CASSEDIYPYEQYF.

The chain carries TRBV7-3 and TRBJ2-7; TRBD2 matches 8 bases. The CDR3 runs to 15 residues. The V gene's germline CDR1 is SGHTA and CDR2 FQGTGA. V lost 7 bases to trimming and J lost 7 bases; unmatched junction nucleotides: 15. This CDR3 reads CASNPDSGASGEQYF. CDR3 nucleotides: TGTGCCAGCAACCCCGATAGCGGGGCCTCGGGGGAGCAGTACTTC.

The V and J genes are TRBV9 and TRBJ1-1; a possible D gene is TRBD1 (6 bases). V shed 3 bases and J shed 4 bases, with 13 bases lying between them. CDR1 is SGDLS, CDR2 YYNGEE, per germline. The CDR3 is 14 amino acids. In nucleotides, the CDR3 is TGTGCCAGCAGCGCACAGGGTTTGGTCACTGAAGCTTTCTTT. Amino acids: CASSAQGLVTEAFF. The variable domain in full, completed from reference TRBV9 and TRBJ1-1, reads DSGVTQTPKHLITATGQRVTLRCSPRSGDLSVYWYQQSLDQGLQFLIQYYNGEERAKGNILERFSAQQFPDLHSELNLSSLELGDSALYFCASSAQGLVTEAFFGQGTRLTVV.

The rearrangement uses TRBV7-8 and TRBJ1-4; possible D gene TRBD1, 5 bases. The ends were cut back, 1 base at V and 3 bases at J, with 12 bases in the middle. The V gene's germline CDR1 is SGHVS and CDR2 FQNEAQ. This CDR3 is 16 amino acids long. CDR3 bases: TGTGCCAGCAGCTTAGGGACGAGGGGTCCTAATGAAAAACTGTTTTTT. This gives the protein CASSLGTRGPNEKLFF.